The 5 T cell receptor beta chains below were found in one sample sequenced in a study of cytomegalovirus exposure and HLA in healthy donors. With 60 Vbeta and 13 Jbeta primers, the PCR was carried out. TCRdb's table, derived via immunoSEQ multiplex PCR, lists solely in-frame clones and lacks some. The sample lists under 300,000 clones; approximately 81% were seen once. Specimen: PBMCs. All receptors derive from a woman aged 60 to 75 in good health and CMV-seropositive.

The V and J genes are TRBV2 and TRBJ2-7; no clear D gene. The V gene's germline CDR1 is SNHLY and CDR2 FYNNEI. Trimming cost V 0 bases and J 4 bases, with 4 bases left between them. This CDR3 spans 12 amino acids. The CDR3 nucleotides read TGTGCCAGCAGTGAAGCCTCTTACGAGCAGTACTTC. The encoded protein is CASSEASYEQYF.

V gene TRBV7-5 combines with J gene TRBJ2-7; the table gives TRBD2 as D, unverified against the DNA. TRBV7-5 is a known pseudogene. CDR3 size: 14 residues. This CDR3 is CVRSGGTRFYEQYF. Written as DNA, the CDR3 is TGTGTCAGAAGCGGGGGGACTAGATTTTACGAGCAGTACTTC.

This chain links TRBV5-1 with TRBJ2-3; 8 nucleotides align to TRBD2. The CDR3 loop spans 14 amino acids. From germline, CDR1 is SGHRS and CDR2 YFSETQ. Trimming at V came to 3 bases and at J to 6 bases, leaving 6 bases not matched to a gene. The CDR3 loop reads CASSSVAGSDTQYF. The CDR3 DNA reads TGCGCCAGCAGCTCAGTAGCGGGATCGGATACGCAGTATTTT.

Points on this clone: The sample carries other DNA sequences with the same CDR3. This rearrangement joins TRBV5-1 to TRBJ2-5; D may be TRBD2 (6 bases). Trimming shortened V by 1 base and J by 4 bases, and 8 bases separated the two germline ends. CDR3 length equals 13 residues. The germline gives CDR1 SGHRS, CDR2 YFSETQ. The CDR3 reads CASSLQGGETQYF. For the CDR3, the DNA is TGCGCCAGCAGCTTGCAGGGAGGAGAGACCCAGTACTTC.

V and J are TRBV9 and TRBJ2-5, with TRBD2 identical over 10 bases. The junction had 12 bases not matched to a gene; V was cut back by 0 bases and J by 4 bases. CDR3 length: 18 residues. The germline CDR1 and CDR2 sequences are SGDLS and YYNGEE. CDR3 loop: CASSVGASGSRGRETQYF. The CDR3 DNA reads as TGTGCCAGCAGCGTAGGGGCTAGCGGGAGTAGAGGCAGAGAGACCCAGTACTTC.